The rows below give T cell receptor beta chains drawn from one sample of a study of blood T cell repertoires in COVID-19. The method was immunoSEQ multiplex PCR; TCRdb's version includes in-frame clones alone and lacks a portion of them. The sample yields approximately 250,000 clones, approximately 90% seen once. Source material: PBMCs or T cells enriched from blood (not recorded which). The origin of the receptors is a man in his forties who had been exposed to COVID-19. Both conserved end residues are part of each CDR3.

>TRBJ2-5|TRBV30
CAWSSGSGETQYF
>TRBJ1-4|TRBV19
CASSLGTGGEKLFF
>TRBJ1-1|TRBV28
CASGDSEAFF
>TRBJ1-2|TRBV28
CASRFPGQGGYGYTF
>TRBJ2-2|TRBV12-3/TRBV12-4
CASRRQTGELFF
>TRBJ2-3|TRBV4-2
CASSQGSGISDTQYF
>TRBJ2-1|TRBV10-2
CASSVVAGAYNEQFF
>TRBJ2-7|TRBV3-1/TRBV3-2
CASSQDSTVKYF
>TRBJ2-3|TRBV28
CASSLSLRDTQYF
>TRBJ2-2|TRBV4-2
CASSQESTPYTGELFF
>TRBJ1-4|TRBV11-2
CASSLNRANEKLFF
>TRBJ2-5|TRBV7-6
CASSLASRGLPQETQYF
>TRBJ1-2|TRBV27
CASSSSSPPYGYTF
>TRBJ2-2|TRBV20-1
CSASKGLPGELFF
>TRBJ2-7|TRBV5-1
CASSWGTGRSSYEQYF
>TRBJ1-3|TRBV28
CASSFPSARISSGNTIYF
>TRBJ2-1|TRBV27
CASSSGTDSSNEQFF
>TRBJ2-3|TRBV3-1/TRBV3-2
CASSRGGDTQYF
>TRBJ2-2|TRBV27
CASNLAGSNTGELFF
>TRBJ2-7|TRBV19
CASSETGGAYEQYF
>TRBJ1-1|TRBV28
CASSSHRQENTEAFF
>TRBJ2-5|TRBV5-1
CASSLQHLQETQYF
>TRBJ1-3|TRBV6-5
CASSYYRDSGNTIYF
>TRBJ2-1|TRBV9
CASSVALSTSGRAYNEQFF
>TRBJ2-2|TRBV19
CASSIGWSRGSYTGELFF
>TRBJ2-7|TRBV25-1
CASSESSSENYEQYF
>TRBJ2-1|TRBV7-9
CASSPKAGESYNEQFF
>TRBJ1-2|TRBV5-1
CASSAKDRGVGYTF
>TRBJ2-6|TRBV11-3
CASSLIGVGANVLTF
>TRBJ2-2|TRBV5-4
CASSAGTSGANTGELFF